This T cell receptor beta chain came from a study of a mutant IDH1 vaccine in newly diagnosed glioma (dated by TCRdb to 2020 to 2022). Background for the entire study: Vaccination was initiated 4-6 weeks after radiotherapy alone, or concurrently with temozolomide cycles in the chemotherapy-containing groups. Prior to enrollment, patients had been given standard therapy consisting of radiotherapy alone, temozolomide alone, or radiochemotherapy with temozolomide, with the combination given to most patients. The roughly 32 treated patients were approximately 62% male and roughly 40% female, with a mean age of approximately 40 years. The week-35 safety follow-up was designated visit V12, and the week-47 end of study was designated visit V13. Longitudinal TCRB deep sequencing was performed for fewer than 30 treated patients wherever samples were available for exploratory analyses. Peripheral blood was drawn at six visits: V03 (baseline), V05, V07, V10, V12 and V13.

The library was prepared using the immunoSEQ multiplex PCR assay. The hsTCRB Kit was used according to the manufacturer's protocol to amplify rearranged TCR beta chain sequences. An Illumina MiSeq was used to sequence the TCRB libraries. Per the original workflow: The kit vendor's proprietary platform handled demultiplexing, trimming and gene mapping. TCRdb obtained this table from immuneACCESS and retained in-frame rearrangements with V and J assigned. These tables miss some clones; where compared with another copy, unresolved V genes account for less than half of the shortfall, and the remainder is unexplained. D and trimming come from the DNA, and the V and J calls and clone size come from that table. The sample yields under 60,000 clones; 75% to 85% were counted once. 9.5% to 15% of the sample rests with the top ten. Beyond this particular receptor, the publication reports: Changes in the top peripheral T cell clonotypes picked up by TCRB sequencing did not appear to be linked to pseudoprogression. Across multiple MHC alleles, vaccine-induced immune responses were seen in approximately 93% of patients. Availability determined which PBMC samples were chosen for TCRB deep sequencing. The authors noted that analyses of patient blood samples could not be reproduced because of sample limitations.

The sample's time point label, decoded: week 35, safety follow-up. Every vaccine dose consisted of 300 ug of a 20-mer mutant IDH1 peptide in Montanide, administered subcutaneously together with topical imiquimod. Across visits V03 through V10, patients got a total of eight vaccinations, given in weeks 1, 3, 5, 7, 11, 15, 19 and 23. The donors had newly diagnosed IDH1-mutant astrocytomas of WHO grade 3 or 4 that showed loss of nuclear ATRX. The samples were drawn from NOA16, a multicentre, single-arm, open-label phase I trial in Germany that tested a mutant IDH1 peptide vaccine in humans for the first time. The DNeasy Blood and Tissue Kit was used to extract genomic DNA from EDTA blood for TCRB sequencing. This clone has a single count. What antigen it recognizes has not been identified. No base quality values were provided; no much bigger clone lies one nucleotide off. This specimen was PBMCs, taken from a glioma patient whose treatment included an IDH1 peptide vaccine. The TCR was taken from a man between 35 and 55 years old with glioma.

The CDR3 protein is CASSPKDGSSYNEQFF. The DNA sequence reads TGTGCCAGCAGCCCAAAGGACGGGAGCTCCTACAATGAGCAGTTCTTC. The V and J genes are TRBV5-4 and TRBJ2-1; a tentative D call is TRBD2 (6 bases match). The CDR3 covers 16 residues, taking in both the cysteine and the phenylalanine. CDR3 DNA only is kept here, 48 bases in frame from base 1. Taken from the germline V gene (reference sequence), the CDR1 and CDR2 loops are SGHNT and YYREEE. V is pared back by 4 bases and J by 0 bases, with 14 bases lying between the germline termini.